This T cell receptor beta chain originates from a study of monozygotic twins with inflammatory bowel disease (dated by TCRdb to the late 2010s). With regard to the full study: A total of about 28 monozygotic twin pairs were included in the full study, comprising nine German pairs (four IBD-concordant, five IBD-discordant) and 19 IBD-discordant Danish pairs. The search for disease-associated traits relied mainly on comparing IBD patients with their genetically identical healthy co-twins within discordant pairs. Each individual had, on average, about 151 000 unique TCRalpha sequences and 181 000 unique TCRbeta sequences available for analysis. The research as a whole found: The analysis was unable to tell apart different T cell subtypes. No single strong signal or clonotype linked to IBD turned up in the results, so the idea that one exists was not supported. Repertoire similarity did not differ between concordant and discordant twins, possibly due to limited statistical power. A decrease in TCRbeta repertoire diversity, as measured by inverse Simpson index, was observed in IBD patients compared with their healthy co-twins. Compared with healthy twins, IBD patients shared fewer clonotypes with other individuals, and the difference was most pronounced in patients with signs of disease activity. Because patients were on differing immunosuppressive treatments, the repertoires may have picked up extra background noise and inter-individual variability.

The CDR3 runs 15 amino acids, cysteine and phenylalanine included. The record lacks a DNA sequence. The germline V gene (reference sequence) specifies DFQATT as CDR1 and SNEGSKA as CDR2. An approximately 2.6 ml peripheral blood sample was drawn into PAXgene tubes per donor and stored at -80°C. Without any T cell sorting, total RNA was extracted from whole blood using the PAXgene blood miRNA kit on an automated QIAcube. Peripheral blood from monozygotic twin pairs who were concordant or discordant for inflammatory bowel disease underwent deep TCRalpha and TCRbeta repertoire profiling using unique molecular barcoding. Smoking habits were recorded for all twin pairs, with individuals classified as current, former or never smokers. Library preparation used 5' RACE. Each TCR library was prepared from about 3,300 ng of total RNA. For each sample, cDNA synthesis was carried out in eight separate reactions using SMARTScribe reverse transcriptase. During cDNA synthesis, template switching was used to introduce unique molecular identifiers that contained a 6-nucleotide sample barcode. Amplification of TCRalpha and TCRbeta cDNA involved two nested PCRs of 16 and 9 cycles, and each PCR was followed by bead purification. Before amplification, cDNA was treated with uracil DNA-glycosylase and purified using the QIAquick PCR purification kit. In the second PCR, Illumina TruSeq-compatible adapters and sample-specific barcodes were added. Library quality and concentration were checked on TapeStation and Qubit, and libraries were pooled at roughly 5.1 ng each. The pooled libraries were sequenced with 2 x 100 bp reads and custom sequencing primers on an Illumina HiSeq2500 single-index Rapid Run. Turning to the authors' computational methods: MiGEC version 1.2.6 was used for UMI-based consensus assembly, which corrected PCR and sequencing errors. MiXCR version 2.1.1 was used to carry out V(D)J alignment, clonotype assembly and CDR3 extraction. To normalise gene usage, clonotype sharing and MAIT/NKT TCR abundance, the analysis used the top 1000, 10 000 and 20 000 clonotypes per sample. After downsampling to 27 000 UMIs, diversity was calculated as the inverse Simpson index using the vegan R package. Paired Mann-Whitney U tests were applied to discordant twin pairs, and Benjamini-Hochberg correction was used for multiple testing. Each CDR3 protein sequence appears as one entry after TCRdb reprocessed the reads, and no DNA is included. TCRdb's processing, not the authors', yielded these V and J calls. The table held for this sample gives some 440,000 distinct CDR3 sequences. The ten biggest clones cover roughly 2.2% of the sample.

As concerns this clonotype: It lacks a known antigen.

The clonotype comes from a human donor with ulcerative colitis or Crohn's disease, or a healthy co-twin of an affected twin (not recorded which). The chain employs TRBV20-1 and TRBJ2-3; checking the TCRdb D call of TRBD1 is not possible without DNA. Sequencing used blood. CDR3 region: CSAGGQGIFPDTQYF.